This T cell receptor (beta chain) is drawn from a study of shared clonotypes between healthy human individuals. TCRdb's copy holds only in-frame clones and misses some; the assay was immunoSEQ multiplex PCR. Counted here are roughly 480,000 clones, around three quarters occurring once; the ten biggest clones make up over 9.5%. Looked up from germline, CDR1 is SGHRS and CDR2 is YFSETQ. The CDR3 totals 13 residues. Between the trimmed V and J ends, which lost 1 base and 7 bases, there was a span of 11 bases. The sample taken for sequencing was PBMCs. The chain couples TRBV5-1 to TRBJ1-2; TRBD1 is a possible D gene (6 bases). This clonotype was obtained from a woman aged 40 to 50 in good health. Some clones in this sample may be carry-over from other donors' samples. Here the CDR3 reads CASSLRQGSGYTF. The CDR3 DNA is TGCGCCAGCAGCTTGCGGCAGGGGAGTGGCTACACCTTC.